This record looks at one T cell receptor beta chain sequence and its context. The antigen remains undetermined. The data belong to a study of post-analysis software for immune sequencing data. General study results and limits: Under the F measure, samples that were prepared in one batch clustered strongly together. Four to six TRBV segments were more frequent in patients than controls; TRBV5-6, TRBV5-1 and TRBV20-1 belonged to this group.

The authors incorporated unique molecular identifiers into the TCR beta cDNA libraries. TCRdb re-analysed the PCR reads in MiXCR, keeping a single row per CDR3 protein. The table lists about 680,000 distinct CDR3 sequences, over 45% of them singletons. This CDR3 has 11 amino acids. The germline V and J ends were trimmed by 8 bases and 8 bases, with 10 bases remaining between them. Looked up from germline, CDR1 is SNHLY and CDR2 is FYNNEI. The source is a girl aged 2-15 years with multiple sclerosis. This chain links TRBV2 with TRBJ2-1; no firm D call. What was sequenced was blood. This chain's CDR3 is CASSGVHEQFF. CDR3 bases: TGTGCCAGCTCTGGAGTTCATGAGCAGTTCTTC.